What follows are 27 T cell receptor beta chains derived from one specimen sequenced in a study of Ad26.COV2.S vaccination and SARS-CoV-2 variants. Treatment in this sample: 15 to 20 received Ad26.COV2.S at low or high dose, single or two shots; 5 received placebo; per-sample allocation not given. Sampling took place 63 days after the first vaccine or placebo injection. The protocol was immunoSEQ multiplex PCR, while the TCRdb copy is restricted to in-frame clones and leaves out a portion. The profile shows some 460,000 clones, 89% of them singletons. The specimen was peripheral blood, collected in a trial of Ad26.COV2.S vaccine versus placebo. All receptors come from a person between 18 and 60 years old who received the Ad26.COV2.S COVID-19 vaccine or a placebo.

The table lists this clone with a few counts. CDR3 sequence reads: CASSPLAGSSYGYTF. The CDR3 DNA follows: TGTGCCAGCAGCCCTTTGGCAGGTTCATCCTATGGCTACACCTTC. J is TRBJ1-2 and V is TRBV28; D ambiguous. The CDR3 contains 15 residues. V was clipped by 6 bases and J by 4 bases, with 18 bases between them. Germline-derived CDR1 and CDR2 are MDHEN and SYDVKM.

The chain links TRBV19 to TRBJ1-1; the D gene is possibly TRBD1 (5 bases). V gave up 6 bases and J gave up 4 bases, with 21 bases separating them. The CDR3 contains 16 residues. The germline V gene has CDR1 LNHDA and CDR2 SQIVND (reference sequence). This CDR3 reads CASRPGEQELATEAFF. The CDR3 DNA reads TGTGCCAGTAGGCCGGGAGAACAGGAGTTAGCCACTGAAGCTTTCTTT.

The chain couples TRBV6-6 to TRBJ1-2, with 7 bases lining up with TRBD1. CDR1 and CDR2 (germline): MNHNY, SVGAGI (reference sequence). Losses at the gene ends were 7 bases for V and 6 bases for J; bases not matched to a gene: 11. The length of the CDR3 is 14 residues. The CDR3 sequence: CASTLTGTANGYTF. The CDR3 nucleotides are TGTGCCAGCACTTTAACCGGGACAGCCAATGGCTACACCTTC.

The chain combines TRBV28 with TRBJ1-2, with TRBD1 as a possible D gene (5 bases). This CDR3 is built from 14 residues. Germline V gene sequence: CDR1 MDHEN, CDR2 SYDVKM. The V and J ends lost 4 bases and 4 bases respectively, with 13 bases between them. Here the CDR3 reads CASSSQANFYGYTF. In nucleotides, the CDR3 is TGTGCCAGCAGTTCACAGGCCAACTTCTATGGCTACACCTTC.

This sequence joins TRBV19 and TRBJ2-1; D is perhaps TRBD2 (5 bases). Germline V gene lookup returns CDR1 LNHDA and CDR2 SQIVND (reference sequence). V gave up 3 bases and J gave up 9 bases, with 15 bases separating them. The CDR3 is made up of 14 amino acids. The CDR3 sequence is CASSMARRAGEQFF. The CDR3 nucleotides are TGTGCCAGTAGTATGGCGAGGCGGGCGGGTGAGCAGTTCTTC.

The chain uses TRBV6-2 or TRBV6-3 and TRBJ1-5, with D possibly being TRBD1 (5 bases). This CDR3 has 14 residues. V was cut by 6 bases and J by 3 bases, with 12 bases left in between. The germline V gene encodes CDR1 MNHEY and CDR2 SVGEGT. In DNA, the CDR3 is TGTGCCAGCAGCCCGACAGTCCCCAATCAGCCCCAGCATTTT. Translating gives CASSPTVPNQPQHF.

The chain couples TRBV29-1 to TRBJ1-6, with TRBD1 as a possible D gene (6 bases). The CDR3 sequence is 13 residues long. CDR1 is SQVTM and CDR2 is ANQGSEA in the germline V gene. Trimming shortened V by 6 bases and J by 6 bases, and 12 bases separated the two germline ends. CDR3 nucleotide sequence: TGCAGCGTGGGGACATCGCCTAATTCACCCCTCCACTTT. Translating it yields CSVGTSPNSPLHF. The entire variable domain, with the rest obtained from reference TRBV29-1 and TRBJ1-6, is as follows: SAVISQKPSRDICQRGTSLTIQCQVDSQVTMMFWYRQQPGQSLTLIATANQGSEATYESGFVIDKFPISRPNLTFSTLTVSNMSPEDSSIYLCSVGTSPNSPLHFGNGTRLTVT.

J is TRBJ1-2 and V is TRBV10-3; perhaps TRBD1 as D (6 bases). The CDR3 is 12 residues long. The germline V and J ends were trimmed by 7 bases and 4 bases, with 10 bases remaining between them. Germline V gene sequence: CDR1 ENHRY, CDR2 SYGVKD. The CDR3 loop reads CAIKTGTYGYTF. As DNA, the CDR3 is TGTGCCATCAAAACAGGGACCTATGGCTACACCTTC.

The genes are TRBV5-5 and TRBJ2-7; 7 nucleotides line up with TRBD1. Germline CDR1 SGHKS, CDR2 YYEKEE (reference sequence). Trimming at V came to 0 bases and at J to 3 bases, leaving 6 bases not matched to a gene. The CDR3 spans 15 residues. Here the CDR3 reads CASSLGFSGGYEQYF. CDR3 DNA sequence: TGTGCCAGCAGCTTGGGGTTCTCAGGGGGCTACGAGCAGTACTTC.

The chain links TRBV11-2 to TRBJ2-7; no firm D call. Trimming removed 2 bases at V and 2 bases at J, with 10 bases between. The CDR3 is 14 residues long. Germline lookup yields CDR1 SGHAT and CDR2 FQNNGV. The CDR3 DNA reads as TGTGCCAGCAGCTTATCTACACCGACCTACGAGCAGTACTTC. This codes for CASSLSTPTYEQYF.

The CDR3 bases are TGTGCCAGCAGTTACGTTGGGACAGGGCCTATCTACGAGCAGTACTTC. It codes for CASSYVGTGPIYEQYF. The gene calls are TRBV6-2 or TRBV6-3 and TRBJ2-7; 9 bases are shared with TRBD1. This CDR3 contains 16 residues. Per the germline V gene, CDR1 is MNHEY and CDR2 is SVGEGT. J gave up 3 bases and V 2 bases, and 8 bases lay outside the gene matches.

J is TRBJ1-3 and V is TRBV9; D not certain. Deletions cut 1 base from V and 0 bases from J, with 8 bases between. Germline V gene data show CDR1 as SGDLS and CDR2 as YYNGEE. This CDR3 spans 15 amino acids. This CDR3 is CASSVSWVSGNTIYF. The CDR3 DNA reads TGTGCCAGCAGCGTAAGTTGGGTCTCTGGAAACACCATATATTTT.

This clone was detected only once. J is TRBJ2-7 and V is TRBV19, with D uncertain. Germline lookup yields CDR1 LNHDA and CDR2 SQIVND (reference sequence). The CDR3 totals 14 residues. Trimming stripped 2 bases from V and 2 bases from J, with 10 bases between. CDR3 region: CASSIRSSPYEQYF. CDR3 DNA sequence: TGTGCCAGTAGTATAAGGTCTTCTCCCTACGAGCAGTACTTC.

This chain joins TRBV7-2 and TRBJ2-7; D might be TRBD1 (5 bases). V shed 0 bases and J shed 7 bases, with 10 bases lying between them. The CDR3 is made up of 13 amino acids. CDR1 is SGHTA, CDR2 FQGNSA, per germline. The CDR3 coding sequence is TGTGCCAGCAGCTTAGCGGCAGGGCTGGAGCAGTACTTC. It encodes CASSLAAGLEQYF.

The chain couples TRBV9 to TRBJ1-5, with a tentative D call TRBD1 (5 bases). The CDR3 spans 14 residues. Trimming stripped 4 bases from V and 6 bases from J, with 14 bases between. In germline, CDR1 is SGDLS, CDR2 YYNGEE. CDR3 loop: CASSPHGGSQPQHF. DNA for the CDR3: TGTGCCAGCAGCCCTCACGGGGGGTCTCAGCCCCAGCATTTT.

This clone was observed a handful of times. The chain joins TRBV5-1 to TRBJ1-3; no definite D call. Germline V gene data show CDR1 as SGHRS and CDR2 as YFSETQ. There are 13 residues in the CDR3. Trimming shortened V by 0 bases and J by 6 bases, and 7 bases separated the two germline ends. The CDR3 is CASSLAGENTIYF. CDR3 coding DNA: TGCGCCAGCAGCTTGGCAGGAGAAAACACCATATATTTT.

CDR3 sequence: CASSVPGLAGGIGSYNEQFF. CDR3 coding DNA: TGTGCCAGCAGTGTACCGGGACTAGCGGGAGGAATTGGCTCCTACAATGAGCAGTTCTTC. The chain recombines TRBV2 with TRBJ2-1, with 15 bases that match TRBD2. This CDR3 is built from 20 residues. V shed 4 bases, J shed 0 bases, and the junction held 10 bases outside the gene matches. The germline V gene has CDR1 SNHLY and CDR2 FYNNEI.

The V gene is TRBV7-9, the J gene TRBJ2-2, with a possible D match to TRBD1 (6 bases). Germline CDR1 reads SEHNR; CDR2 reads FQNEAQ (reference sequence). The V and J ends lost 6 bases and 0 bases respectively, with 11 bases between them. This CDR3 has 15 residues. In nucleotides, the CDR3 is TGTGCCAGCAGTCGTACAGGGTCGAACACCGGGGAGCTGTTTTTT. Its translation: CASSRTGSNTGELFF.

The chain combines TRBV27 with TRBJ1-1, with 7 positions matching TRBD1. V lost 5 bases and J lost 0; bases outside the gene matches: 12. CDR3 size: 17 residues. Germline values: CDR1 MNHEY, CDR2 SMNVEV (reference sequence). The CDR3 DNA follows: TGTGCCAGCAGTCCCAGACCGGCGACAGGGTTGAACACTGAAGCTTTCTTT. This translates into CASSPRPATGLNTEAFF.

CDR3 loop: CASSVAAGGGFSGANVLTF. The CDR3 DNA sequence: TGTGCCAGCAGCGTAGCAGCGGGGGGCGGATTCTCTGGGGCCAACGTCCTGACTTTC. The chain recombines TRBV9 with TRBJ2-6, with 9 bases fitting TRBD2. The CDR3 loop spans 19 amino acids. Germline assignment: CDR1 SGDLS and CDR2 YYNGEE. After removal of 0 bases from V and 0 bases from J, the junction contained 7 bases not matched to a gene.

The rearrangement links TRBV3-1 (or the pseudogene TRBV3-2) to TRBJ2-7; D ambiguous. The CDR3 length is 14 residues. CDR1 and CDR2 (germline): LGHDT, YNNKEL (reference sequence). The V end was cut by 3 bases, the J end by 3 bases, with 12 bases between. The CDR3 reads CASSQNYDVYEQYF. The CDR3 DNA follows: TGTGCCAGCAGCCAGAACTACGACGTCTACGAGCAGTACTTC.

J is TRBJ2-5 and V is TRBV15; D possibly matches TRBD1 or TRBD2 (6 bases each). This CDR3 comprises 13 residues. Germline assignment: CDR1 LNHNV and CDR2 YYDKDF (reference sequence). Trimming shortened V by 6 bases and J by 5 bases, and 13 bases separated the two germline ends. The CDR3 DNA follows: TGTGCCACCAGGAGGGGGGCTGAGGAGACCCAGTACTTC. This translates into CATRRGAEETQYF.

The chain recombines TRBV5-1 with TRBJ2-3, with 11 bases fitting TRBD2. V shed 4 bases, J shed 2 bases, and the junction held 6 bases outside the gene matches. This CDR3 has 16 amino acids. Germline loops: CDR1 SGHRS, CDR2 YFSETQ. DNA for the CDR3: TGCGCCAGCAGCACCCTAGCGGGGGGCCTCACAGATACGCAGTATTTT. It codes for CASSTLAGGLTDTQYF.

V gene TRBV6-2 or TRBV6-3 combines with J gene TRBJ2-1, with 7 positions matching TRBD2. The V and J ends lost 6 bases and 5 bases, in that order; junction bases with no gene match: 13. There are 16 residues in the CDR3. Germline V gives CDR1 MNHEY, CDR2 SVGEGT. The CDR3 loop reads CASSRIGGGIHNEQFF. For the CDR3, the DNA is TGTGCCAGCAGCCGAATTGGGGGGGGTATCCACAATGAGCAGTTCTTC.

The rearrangement links TRBV28 to TRBJ1-6, with TRBD1 matching over 8 bases. Germline CDR1 and CDR2: MDHEN and SYDVKM. V dropped 2 bases and J dropped 14; count of bases not matched to a gene: 2. The CDR3 consists of 12 residues. CDR3 sequence (DNA): TGTGCCAGCAGTTTAGTACAGGGGGCCCTCCACTTT. This sequence encodes CASSLVQGALHF.

This chain uses TRBV2 with TRBJ1-2, with D uncertain. The CDR3 totals 14 residues. Germline V gives CDR1 SNHLY, CDR2 FYNNEI. Trimming stripped 6 bases from V and 10 bases from J, with 21 bases between. CDR3 bases: TGTGCCAGCAGAACCAGGTCAACCTTAGAGAACTACACCTTC. Its protein product is CASRTRSTLENYTF.

The chain has TRBV9 and TRBJ1-1, with D hard to call. CDR1 SGDLS and CDR2 YYNGEE come from the germline V gene. CDR3 length: 13 amino acids. V shed 4 bases and J shed 4 bases, with 11 bases lying between them. The CDR3 region has the DNA TGTGCCAGCAGCTCAGCCCCGGGCACTGAAGCTTTCTTT. It translates to CASSSAPGTEAFF.